A single sample gave rise to the 29 T cell receptor beta chains below, sequenced in a study of cytomegalovirus exposure and HLA in healthy donors. Primers included in the PCR were 60 Vbeta and 13 Jbeta primers. Using immunoSEQ multiplex PCR, the repertoire was profiled, and TCRdb retains in-frame clones only, with some absent. This table holds some 130,000 clones, about four fifths found once. The sequenced material came from PBMCs. These receptors all come from a woman between 35 and 50 years old in good health and CMV-seronegative.

The J gene is TRBJ1-1, the V gene TRBV5-1; 8 bases are a match to TRBD1. The CDR3 is 13 amino acids. CDR1 is SGHRS and CDR2 is YFSETQ in the germline V gene. Unmatched junction bases numbered 3, after V lost 6 bases and J lost 2 bases. DNA for the CDR3: TGCGCCAGCACGGACAGGGTTAACACTGAAGCTTTCTTT. Translated, it gives CASTDRVNTEAFF.

The chain employs TRBV6-1 and TRBJ2-7, with TRBD1 matching over 7 bases. CDR1 MNHNS and CDR2 SASEGT come from the germline V gene. V was pared by 7 bases and J by 5 bases, with 5 bases of the junction left unmatched. This CDR3 spans 12 amino acids. The CDR3: CASISTGDEQYF. The CDR3 DNA reads TGTGCCAGCATTAGCACAGGGGACGAGCAGTACTTC.

This clone came up a few times. The chain joins TRBV7-2 to TRBJ2-7; D is possibly TRBD1 (6 bases). The CDR3 runs 12 residues. The V end was cut by 5 bases, the J end by 7 bases, with 12 bases between. Per the germline V gene, CDR1 is SGHTA and CDR2 is FQGNSA. CDR3: CASSLSRGEQYF. CDR3 coding DNA: TGTGCCAGCAGCCTATCTAGGGGGGAGCAGTACTTC.

This chain connects TRBV30 to TRBJ2-5; D not resolved. The V end lost 5 bases, the J end lost 5 bases, and 6 bases lay between the germline ends. The CDR3 consists of 10 residues. The germline V gene has CDR1 GTSNPN and CDR2 SVGIG (reference sequence). Written as DNA, the CDR3 is TGTGCCTGGGAGAAGGAGACCCAGTACTTC. Translated: CAWEKETQYF.

The chain links TRBV21-1 to TRBJ1-3; TRBD1, the table's D call, was not compared with the DNA. TRBV21-1 is assigned pseudogene status. The CDR3 covers 16 residues. The CDR3 sequence: CASSKGDRGTGNTIYF. CDR3 sequence (DNA): TGTGCCAGCAGCAAAGGAGACAGGGGAACTGGAAACACCATATATTTT.

This chain uses TRBV19 with TRBJ2-2, with TRBD1 as a possible D gene (6 bases). CDR3 length: 16 residues. The germline CDR1 and CDR2 sequences are LNHDA and SQIVND (reference sequence). Trimming removed 5 bases at V and 2 bases at J, with 15 bases between. CDR3 protein: CASSPRLGQNTGELFF. DNA for the CDR3: TGTGCCAGTAGTCCGCGCTTGGGACAAAACACCGGGGAGCTGTTTTTT. The full variable domain, completed using reference TRBV19 and TRBJ2-2, is DGGITQSPKYLFRKEGQNVTLSCEQNLNHDAMYWYRQDPGQGLRLIYYSQIVNDFQKGDIAEGYSVSREKKESFPLTVTSAQKNPTAFYLCASSPRLGQNTGELFFGEGSRLTVL.

A few counts support this clone. This sequence joins TRBV10-2 and TRBJ2-2, with D possibly TRBD1 on 7 matching bases. Trimming cost V 7 bases and J 3 bases, with 15 bases left between them. Germline assignment: CDR1 WSHSY and CDR2 SAAADI. The CDR3 consists of 15 residues. The CDR3, as DNA: TGCGCCAGCACGGGGGACAGCCCGTACACCGGGGAGCTGTTTTTT. It yields the protein CASTGDSPYTGELFF.

The rearrangement uses TRBV27 and TRBJ1-1; 7 bases match TRBD1. Trimming cost V 6 bases and J 0 bases; bases outside gene matches: 4. The germline gives CDR1 MNHEY, CDR2 SMNVEV (reference sequence). The CDR3 covers 14 residues. The CDR3 nucleotides read TGTGCCAGCAGCTCCGGGACAGTGAACACTGAAGCTTTCTTT. It yields the protein CASSSGTVNTEAFF.

This clone was picked up a small number of times. J is TRBJ1-1 and V is TRBV27; 7 bases align to TRBD1. This CDR3 has 13 amino acids. Trimming removed 2 bases from V and 4 bases from J; junction bases left unmatched: 1. Germline CDR1 and CDR2: MNHEY and SMNVEV (reference sequence). DNA for the CDR3: TGTGCCAGCAGTTTACCAGGGGGCACTGAAGCTTTCTTT. It specifies CASSLPGGTEAFF.

This clone has just one count. This chain uses TRBV6-5 with TRBJ2-5, with TRBD1 identical over 9 bases. Germline V lookup: CDR1 MNHEY, CDR2 SVGAGI. The CDR3 totals 14 residues. Trimming at V came to 6 bases and at J to 4 bases, leaving 6 bases not matched to a gene. The chain's CDR3 is CASSRDRVAETQYF. In nucleotides, the CDR3 is TGTGCCAGCAGCCGGGACAGGGTGGCAGAGACCCAGTACTTC.

The chain employs TRBV19 and TRBJ2-5; 8 nucleotides match TRBD2. Germline V gives CDR1 LNHDA, CDR2 SQIVND (reference sequence). V trimming: 5 bases; J trimming: 2 bases; junction bases outside the gene matches: 7. This CDR3 region has 15 residues. CDR3 DNA: TGTGCCAGTAGTTTTAGCGGGGTTACTCAAGAGACCCAGTACTTC. Its protein product is CASSFSGVTQETQYF. The complete variable domain, with remaining parts taken from reference TRBV19 and TRBJ2-5, reads DGGITQSPKYLFRKEGQNVTLSCEQNLNHDAMYWYRQDPGQGLRLIYYSQIVNDFQKGDIAEGYSVSREKKESFPLTVTSAQKNPTAFYLCASSFSGVTQETQYFGPGTRLLVL.

V is TRBV25-1 and J is TRBJ1-1, with 7 nucleotides matching TRBD1. The junction had 11 bases not matched to a gene; V was cut back by 3 bases and J by 7 bases. Germline V lookup: CDR1 MGHDK, CDR2 SYGVNS. There are 15 residues in the CDR3. The CDR3 DNA sequence: TGTGCCAGCAGTGAGACAGGGTGGGGGATAGGTGAAGCTTTCTTT. Translating it yields CASSETGWGIGEAFF.

About this clone: The same CDR3 is also encoded by other DNA sequences in this sample. This chain links TRBV30 with TRBJ1-2; D gene ambiguous. The CDR3 totals 13 residues. Trimming stripped 1 base from V and 4 bases from J, with 10 bases between. Germline V gives CDR1 GTSNPN, CDR2 SVGIG (reference sequence). CDR3 loop: CAWSAGGGYGYTF. The CDR3 nucleotides are TGTGCCTGGAGTGCGGGTGGCGGCTATGGCTACACCTTC.

About this clone: At one end, the junction sequence differs from germline, possibly due to a read error. The J gene is TRBJ1-1, the V gene TRBV7-7, with 8 bases matching TRBD1. The germline V gene encodes CDR1 SSHAT and CDR2 FNYEAQ (reference sequence). This CDR3 is built from 14 residues. For the CDR3, the DNA is TGTGCTAGCAGATACCCCGCCGACAGGGGACGAGCTTTCTTT. Its protein product is CASRYPADRGRAFF.

The V call is TRBV19, the J call TRBJ2-3; D might be TRBD2 (6 bases). CDR1 LNHDA and CDR2 SQIVND come from the germline V gene (reference sequence). The CDR3 is made up of 15 amino acids. V was shortened by 3 bases and J by 0 bases, with 10 bases between the two germline ends. Here the CDR3 DNA reads TGTGCCAGTAGTATTTGGGGACTTAGCACAGATACGCAGTATTTT. It codes for CASSIWGLSTDTQYF.

V is TRBV4-1 and J is TRBJ1-5; D possibly corresponds to TRBD1 (5 bases). Germline V gene sequence: CDR1 MGHRA, CDR2 YSYEKL. The CDR3 spans 15 residues. V was clipped by 5 bases and J by 5 bases, with 16 bases between them. CDR3 sequence reads: CASSSPDGGYQPQHF. CDR3 in DNA: TGCGCCAGCAGCTCCCCGGATGGGGGGTATCAGCCCCAGCATTTT.

V gene TRBV7-2 combines with J gene TRBJ2-7; 13 positions agree with TRBD2. Germline loops: CDR1 SGHTA, CDR2 FQGNSA. Unmatched junction bases numbered 8, after V lost 6 bases and J lost 6 bases. The CDR3 covers 15 residues. The CDR3 reads CASRTSGGLLGEQYF. The CDR3 DNA reads TGTGCCAGCAGGACTAGCGGGGGGCTCCTAGGCGAGCAGTACTTC.

V is TRBV6-1 and J is TRBJ2-3; D remains unclear. V was trimmed by 8 bases and J by 2 bases, leaving 11 bases between them. Germline V gene sequence: CDR1 MNHNS, CDR2 SASEGT. This CDR3 is built from 13 residues. The CDR3, as DNA: TGTGCCAGCCGCCTGGGCCACACAGATACGCAGTATTTT. Its translation: CASRLGHTDTQYF.

This sequence joins TRBV11-1 and TRBJ1-6; 9 nucleotides match TRBD1. V shed 2 bases and J 6 bases; nucleotides not matched to a gene: 11. Germline V lookup: CDR1 SGHAT, CDR2 FQDESV (reference sequence). There are 18 residues in the CDR3. The CDR3 protein is CASSLYRGRTQRNSPLHF. CDR3 DNA: TGTGCCAGCAGCTTATACAGGGGGCGCACTCAACGTAATTCACCCCTCCACTTT.

The chain joins TRBV7-2 to TRBJ2-3, with D possibly TRBD2 on 6 matching bases. Germline CDR1 SGHTA, CDR2 FQGNSA. The CDR3 consists of 16 residues. V shed 5 bases and J shed 2 bases, with 17 bases lying between them. The CDR3 nucleotides read TGTGCCAGCAGCCCGCGGGGAGTGGTGATCACAGATACGCAGTATTTT. This codes for CASSPRGVVITDTQYF.

The gene calls are TRBV6-5 and TRBJ2-7; D possibly corresponds to TRBD2 (5 bases). There are 14 residues in the CDR3. The V end was cut by 2 bases, the J end by 3 bases, with 11 bases between. Germline CDR1 is MNHEY and CDR2 is SVGAGI. Written as DNA, the CDR3 is TGTGCCAGCAGTTACCGTGGAAGCGGCTACGAGCAGTACTTC. This encodes CASSYRGSGYEQYF.

The chain is built from TRBV7-3 and TRBJ1-6; 7 nucleotides line up with TRBD1. CDR1 is SGHTA and CDR2 is FQGTGA in the germline V gene. Trimming took 2 bases from V and 7 from J; bases not matched to a gene: 2. The CDR3 loop spans 14 amino acids. CDR3 bases: TGTGCCAGCAGCTTAGACAGGGTCAATTCACCCCTCCACTTT. As protein: CASSLDRVNSPLHF.

The chain combines TRBV5-1 with TRBJ1-6; the D is unclear. V was pared by 7 bases and J by 10 bases, with 18 bases between. The CDR3 covers 14 residues. CDR1 and CDR2 from the germline V gene are SGHRS and YFSETQ. CDR3 bases: TGCGCCAGCCGAGTGTCTGAGGGTAGCTCACCCCTCCACTTT. Protein product: CASRVSEGSSPLHF.

This clone was observed a single time. The chain uses TRBV12-5 and TRBJ1-3; no clear D. Germline CDR1 reads LGHNT; CDR2 reads FRNRAP. The CDR3 has 16 residues. V lost 6 bases, J lost 0 bases, and 15 bases lay in between. CDR3 coding DNA: TGTGCTAGTGGACGTACCCCAGGAAGCTCTGGAAACACCATATATTTT. This gives the protein CASGRTPGSSGNTIYF.

The chain has TRBV29-1 and TRBJ1-1; D might be TRBD1 (5 bases). V was shortened by 0 bases and J by 4 bases, with 12 bases between the two germline ends. The CDR3 is made up of 14 amino acids. Germline V gene lookup returns CDR1 SQVTM and CDR2 ANQGSEA. CDR3 protein: CSVEDRGTGTEAFF. In DNA, the CDR3 is TGCAGCGTTGAAGATCGGGGGACGGGCACTGAAGCTTTCTTT.

The chain recombines TRBV5-1 with TRBJ2-5; tentative D call: TRBD1 (6 bases). The germline gives CDR1 SGHRS, CDR2 YFSETQ. The CDR3 runs 17 residues. Trimming took 0 bases from V and 5 from J, leaving 20 bases between them. CDR3 coding DNA: TGCGCCAGCAGCTTGGGACCTTTGAGGGGGAAAGGGGAGACCCAGTACTTC. Residues: CASSLGPLRGKGETQYF. The full variable domain, with the rest looked up from reference TRBV5-1 and TRBJ2-5, is KAGVTQTPRYLIKTRGQQVTLSCSPISGHRSVSWYQQTPGQGLQFLFEYFSETQRNKGNFPGRFSGRQFSNSRSEMNVSTLELGDSALYLCASSLGPLRGKGETQYFGPGTRLLVL.

The chain employs TRBV6-5 and TRBJ2-1, with D possibly TRBD1 on 5 matching bases. This CDR3 has 15 residues. CDR1 MNHEY and CDR2 SVGAGI come from the germline V gene. Between the trimmed V and J ends, which lost 0 bases and 7 bases, there was a span of 13 bases. DNA for the CDR3: TGTGCCAGCAGTTACTCCACCGCAGGGTGGAATGAGCAGTTCTTC. Translated: CASSYSTAGWNEQFF.

J is TRBJ1-1 and V is TRBV5-8, with D perhaps TRBD1 (5 bases). With 7 bases removed from V and 4 bases from J, the gap between germline ends came to 23 bases. The V gene's germline CDR1 is SGHTS and CDR2 YDEGEE. This CDR3 contains 16 residues. CDR3 amino acids: CASGLHGDSGGTEAFF. The CDR3 nucleotides read TGTGCCAGCGGACTTCACGGGGACTCCGGGGGCACTGAAGCTTTCTTT.

V usage is TRBV7-9 and J usage is TRBJ2-7, with D unresolved. With 0 bases removed from V and 4 bases from J, the gap between germline ends came to 7 bases. Looked up from germline, CDR1 is SEHNR and CDR2 is FQNEAQ (reference sequence). The CDR3 is made up of 13 amino acids. CDR3 protein: CASSLAGAYEQYF. The CDR3 DNA reads TGTGCCAGCAGCTTAGCGGGCGCGTACGAGCAGTACTTC. Variable domain in full (rest from reference TRBV7-9 and TRBJ2-7): DTGVSQNPRHKITKRGQNVTFRCDPISEHNRLYWYRQTLGQGPEFLTYFQNEAQLEKSRLLSDRFSAERPKGSFSTLEIQRTEQGDSAMYLCASSLAGAYEQYFGPGTRLTVT.